Below, 23 T cell receptor beta chains from the same sample are listed, as sequenced in a study of human T cells and chemical hapten exposure. Time point reported: patch test 2, 6 weeks after DPC sensitization. The sample's treatment: therapeutic diphenylcyclopropenone sensitization with weekly scalp DPC. MiXCR, applied by TCRdb to the RACE reads, yields one record per CDR3 protein. The sample yields approximately 84,000 distinct CDR3 sequences, 10% seen once. This specimen was whole blood, taken in connection with sensitization to the hapten diphenylcyclopropenone (DPC). The receptor set was obtained from a woman aged 30 to 39 with alopecia areata. Some clones in this sample may be carry-over from other donors' samples.

This clonotype showed up many times. The V gene is TRBV2, the J gene TRBJ2-5; 12 positions agree with TRBD1. The V gene's germline CDR1 is SNHLY and CDR2 FYNNEI. Trimming removed 6 bases from V and 5 bases from J; junction bases left unmatched: 7. The CDR3 consists of 15 residues. This CDR3 is CASSVRDRGPETQYF. CDR3 in DNA: TGTGCCAGCAGCGTCCGGGACAGGGGGCCGGAGACCCAGTACTTC.

This clonotype was recorded at least ten times. This chain links TRBV2 with TRBJ1-1; D perhaps matches TRBD1 (5 bases). The germline CDR1 and CDR2 sequences are SNHLY and FYNNEI. CDR3 length: 14 residues. V lost 8 bases and J lost 0, with 13 bases in between. The CDR3 DNA is TGTGCCAGCTACGGGGACGTCTTGAACACTGAAGCTTTCTTT. This encodes CASYGDVLNTEAFF.

For the CDR3, the DNA is TGTGCCAGCAGTTTAGCACAGAAAAATGGCTACACCTTC. Residues: CASSLAQKNGYTF. This sequence joins TRBV28 and TRBJ1-2; no clear D gene. The CDR3 has 13 amino acids. Trimming removed 2 bases from V and 6 bases from J, with 10 bases in between. The germline V gene has CDR1 MDHEN and CDR2 SYDVKM.

In this sample, this clonotype turned up many times. The V and J genes are TRBV5-5 and TRBJ1-5; possibly TRBD1 for D (6 bases). The CDR3 extends over 14 amino acids. Germline CDR1 reads SGHKS; CDR2 reads YYEKEE (reference sequence). Trimming removed 0 bases at V and 7 bases at J, with 11 bases between. The CDR3 sequence is CASSLAQGRQPQHF. DNA for the CDR3: TGTGCCAGCAGCTTGGCCCAGGGGAGGCAGCCCCAGCATTTT.

This clonotype was recorded many times. The chain couples TRBV28 to TRBJ1-5; a weak D match, TRBD1 (6 bases). Trimming cost V 6 bases and J 0 bases, with 12 bases left between them. Germline loops: CDR1 MDHEN, CDR2 SYDVKM. The CDR3 spans 15 residues. CDR3 DNA sequence: TGTGCCAGCAGAACCGGACAGATTAGCAATCAGCCCCAGCATTTT. Its protein is CASRTGQISNQPQHF.

This clonotype was seen a few times. This chain joins TRBV3-1 and TRBJ1-1; no clear D gene. V was trimmed by 1 base and J by 1 base, leaving 10 bases between them. CDR1 is LGHDT, CDR2 YNNKEL, per germline (reference sequence). This CDR3 is 15 amino acids long. For the CDR3, the DNA is TGTGCCAGCAGCCAAGGCCAGGTGGGGAACACTGAAGCTTTCTTT. The encoded protein is CASSQGQVGNTEAFF.

This clonotype came up many times. In DNA form, the CDR3 reads TGTGCCAGCAGCCCGACTAGCCGATTCCAAGAGACCCAGTACTTC. Encoded protein: CASSPTSRFQETQYF. V gene TRBV7-9 combines with J gene TRBJ2-5; TRBD2 aligns across 7 bases. Germline loops: CDR1 SEHNR, CDR2 FQNEAQ (reference sequence). CDR3 length: 15 residues. Trimming cost V 5 bases and J 1 base; bases outside gene matches: 7.

In this sample, this clonotype turned up many times. The rearrangement uses TRBV2 and TRBJ2-2, with 13 bases that match TRBD2. Germline V lookup: CDR1 SNHLY, CDR2 FYNNEI. This CDR3 is built from 18 residues. Losses at the gene ends were 5 bases for V and 6 bases for J; bases not matched to a gene: 12. The CDR3 loop is CASSTRSTSGRAPGELFF. CDR3 coding DNA: TGTGCCAGCAGTACCAGAAGCACTAGCGGGAGGGCCCCCGGGGAGCTGTTTTTT.

This clonotype was observed a few times. This chain joins TRBV6-1 and TRBJ2-7; a possible D gene is TRBD2 (5 bases). Germline V gene lookup returns CDR1 MNHNS and CDR2 SASEGT. V lost 1 base, J lost 2 bases, and 12 bases lay in between. CDR3 size: 15 residues. The DNA of the CDR3 is TGTGCCAGCAGTGAAGAGTGGAGGAGTACCTACGAGCAGTACTTC. This gives the protein CASSEEWRSTYEQYF.

This clonotype was picked up many times. This CDR3 reads CSVEMIGFKDEQFF. The CDR3 nucleotides read TGCAGCGTTGAAATGATAGGGTTTAAGGATGAGCAGTTCTTC. The chain carries TRBV29-1 and TRBJ2-1, with D unresolved. The germline V gene has CDR1 SQVTM and CDR2 ANQGSEA. The CDR3 spans 14 residues. Trimming shortened V by 2 bases and J by 8 bases, and 16 bases separated the two germline ends.

The V and J genes are TRBV11-3 and TRBJ2-3, with D uncertain. The germline V gene has CDR1 SGHNT and CDR2 YENEEA. The ends were cut back, 5 bases at V and 6 bases at J, with 9 bases in the middle. There are 12 residues in the CDR3. The CDR3: CASSPHWDTQYF. The CDR3 bases are TGTGCCAGCAGCCCCCATTGGGATACGCAGTATTTT.

In this sample, this clonotype turned up many times. The rearrangement uses TRBV11-3 and TRBJ1-4; D may be TRBD1 (6 bases). CDR3 length: 13 amino acids. Germline-derived CDR1 and CDR2 are SGHNT and YENEEA. V was trimmed by 5 bases and J by 6 bases, leaving 10 bases between them. The CDR3 nucleotides are TGTGCCAGCAGCCGGGACACGGATGAAAAACTGTTTTTT. This sequence encodes CASSRDTDEKLFF.

V is TRBV5-1 and J is TRBJ2-1; D is ambiguous. V was clipped by 8 bases and J by 5 bases, with 14 bases between them. Germline lookup yields CDR1 SGHRS and CDR2 YFSETQ. CDR3 size: 13 residues. The CDR3 DNA reads as TGCGCCAGTCGACCAGGAGTCAACAATGAGCAGTTCTTC. Its protein product is CASRPGVNNEQFF. Based on the CDR3 plus reference TRBV5-1 and TRBJ2-1, the full variable domain is KAGVTQTPRYLIKTRGQQVTLSCSPISGHRSVSWYQQTPGQGLQFLFEYFSETQRNKGNFPGRFSGRQFSNSRSEMNVSTLELGDSALYLCASRPGVNNEQFFGPGTRLTVL.

The table lists this clonotype with many counts. The chain has TRBV15 and TRBJ1-2; D ambiguous. V lost 0 bases to trimming and J lost 6 bases, with 8 bases between them. CDR1 and CDR2 (germline): LNHNV, YYDKDF (reference sequence). The CDR3 contains 13 residues. Here the CDR3 DNA reads TGTGCCACCAGCAGAGAATTCTCGGATGGCTACACCTTC. Translation gives CATSREFSDGYTF. Variable domain in full (rest from reference TRBV15 and TRBJ1-2): DAMVIQNPRYQVTQFGKPVTLSCSQTLNHNVMYWYQQKSSQAPKLLFHYYDKDFNNEADTPDNFQSRRPNTSFCFLDIRSPGLGDTAMYLCATSREFSDGYTFGSGTRLTVV.

This clonotype has at least ten counts. V usage is TRBV4-1 and J usage is TRBJ1-2, with D perhaps matching TRBD1 (5 bases). V gave up 0 bases and J gave up 5 bases, with 19 bases separating them. The CDR3 is made up of 17 amino acids. Germline CDR1 and CDR2: MGHRA and YSYEKL. In DNA form, the CDR3 reads TGCGCCAGCAGCCAAGACAATGCCGGGGGAATTGTGTATGGCTACACCTTC. Residues: CASSQDNAGGIVYGYTF.

The rearrangement joins TRBV5-1 to TRBJ2-1, with D perhaps TRBD1 or TRBD2 (5 bases each). CDR1 is SGHRS and CDR2 is YFSETQ in the germline V gene. The CDR3 totals 16 residues. Trimming shortened V by 4 bases and J by 1 base, and 15 bases separated the two germline ends. CDR3 protein: CASSTEGRNSYNEQFF. The CDR3 DNA sequence: TGCGCCAGCAGCACCGAGGGACGGAATTCCTACAATGAGCAGTTCTTC.

The chain has TRBV7-9 and TRBJ2-5; D unclear. The CDR3 has 11 amino acids. V lost 7 bases and J 4 bases, leaving 7 bases between the germline ends. Germline loops: CDR1 SEHNR, CDR2 FQNEAQ (reference sequence). CDR3 residues: CASTSGETQYF. In DNA form, the CDR3 reads TGTGCCAGCACCTCCGGAGAGACCCAGTACTTC. Based on the CDR3 plus reference TRBV7-9 and TRBJ2-5, the full variable domain is DTGVSQNPRHKITKRGQNVTFRCDPISEHNRLYWYRQTLGQGPEFLTYFQNEAQLEKSRLLSDRFSAERPKGSFSTLEIQRTEQGDSAMYLCASTSGETQYFGPGTRLLVL.

This clonotype showed up just a few times. A read error may account for a junction end that differs from germline. The rearrangement links TRBV9 to TRBJ2-6; perhaps TRBD1 as D (6 bases). The CDR3 is 20 amino acids. CDR1 is SGDLS and CDR2 is YYNGEE in the germline V gene. The CDR3 region has the DNA TGTGCCAGCAGCGTAGAGAGTCGGGACACTTTCAGCTCTGGGACCAACGTCCTGACTTTC. Residues: CASSVESRDTFSSGTNVLTF.

The chain has TRBV7-2 and TRBJ1-1; 7 positions match TRBD1. Germline V gives CDR1 SGHTA, CDR2 FQGNSA. This CDR3 comprises 16 residues. The trim removed 5 bases at V and 1 base at J, leaving 10 bases unmatched. The CDR3 reads CASSPGGGAGNTEAFF. The CDR3 DNA reads as TGTGCCAGCAGCCCAGGGGGAGGGGCAGGGAACACTGAAGCTTTCTTT. Together with reference TRBV7-2 and TRBJ1-1, the CDR3 gives the full variable domain: GAGVSQSPSNKVTEKGKDVELRCDPISGHTALYWYRQSLGQGLEFLIYFQGNSAPDKSGLPSDRFSAERTGGSVSTLTIQRTQQEDSAVYLCASSPGGGAGNTEAFFGQGTRLTVV.

In its sample, this clonotype was seen many times. V usage is TRBV30 and J usage is TRBJ2-7; 10 bases map to TRBD2. In germline, CDR1 is GTSNPN, CDR2 SVGIG (reference sequence). This CDR3 region has 14 residues. J was trimmed by 4 bases and V by 0 bases; bases with no gene match: 3. Here the CDR3 DNA reads TGTGCCTGGAGTGTCCAGCGGGGGGGGTACGAGCAGTACTTC. It encodes CAWSVQRGGYEQYF.

This clonotype was detected only a few times. The J gene is TRBJ2-1, the V gene TRBV4-3; no clear D gene. Germline V lookup: CDR1 LGHNA, CDR2 YSLEER. CDR3 length: 17 amino acids. V was trimmed by 4 bases and J by 6 bases, leaving 22 bases between them. This CDR3 reads CASSPSQTRNFLNEQFF. The CDR3 bases are TGCGCCAGCAGCCCCAGCCAGACACGTAACTTCCTCAATGAGCAGTTCTTC.

This clonotype was detected many times. This rearrangement joins TRBV27 to TRBJ2-1; D is possibly TRBD1 (5 bases). Germline CDR1 is MNHEY and CDR2 is SMNVEV (reference sequence). The CDR3 sequence is 15 residues long. V was clipped by 8 bases and J by 0 bases, with 14 bases between them. The CDR3 here is CASVQGGPSYNEQFF. The CDR3 bases are TGTGCCAGCGTCCAGGGCGGACCCTCCTACAATGAGCAGTTCTTC.

This chain uses TRBV29-1 with TRBJ2-4; D is possibly TRBD2 (5 bases). The germline gives CDR1 SQVTM, CDR2 ANQGSEA. Trimming took 2 bases from V and 0 from J, leaving 8 bases between them. There are 14 residues in the CDR3. DNA for the CDR3: TGCAGCGTTGAATTAGCGATAGCCAAAAACATTCAGTACTTC. It specifies CSVELAIAKNIQYF.